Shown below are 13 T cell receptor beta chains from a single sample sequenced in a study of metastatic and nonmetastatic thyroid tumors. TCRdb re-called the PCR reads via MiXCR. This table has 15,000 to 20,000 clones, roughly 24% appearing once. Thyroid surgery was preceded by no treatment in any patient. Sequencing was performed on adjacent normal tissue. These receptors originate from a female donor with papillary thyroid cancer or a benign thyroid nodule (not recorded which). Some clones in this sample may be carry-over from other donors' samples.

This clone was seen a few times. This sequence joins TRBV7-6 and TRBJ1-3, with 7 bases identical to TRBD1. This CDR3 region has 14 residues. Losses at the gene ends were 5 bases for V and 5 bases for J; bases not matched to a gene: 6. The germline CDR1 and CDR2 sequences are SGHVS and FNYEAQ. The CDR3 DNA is TGTGCCAGCAGCAGCACAGGGGAGCGAAACACCATATATTTT. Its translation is CASSSTGERNTIYF.

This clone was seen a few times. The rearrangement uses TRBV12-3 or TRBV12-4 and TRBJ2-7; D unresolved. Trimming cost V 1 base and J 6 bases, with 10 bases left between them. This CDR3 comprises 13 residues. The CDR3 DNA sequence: TGTGCCAGCAGTTTAGGTGACATTGCCGAGCAGTACTTC. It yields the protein CASSLGDIAEQYF.

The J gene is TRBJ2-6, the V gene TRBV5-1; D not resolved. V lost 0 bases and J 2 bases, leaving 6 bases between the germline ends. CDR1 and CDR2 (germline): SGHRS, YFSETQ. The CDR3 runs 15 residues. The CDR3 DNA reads TGCGCCAGCAGCTTGGAGCAACCTGGGGCCAACGTCCTGACTTTC. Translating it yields CASSLEQPGANVLTF.

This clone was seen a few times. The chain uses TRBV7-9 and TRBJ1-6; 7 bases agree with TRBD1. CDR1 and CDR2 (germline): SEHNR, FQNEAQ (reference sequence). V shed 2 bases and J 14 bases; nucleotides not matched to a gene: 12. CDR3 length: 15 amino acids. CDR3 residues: CASSLSDRTQASLHF. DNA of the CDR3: TGTGCCAGCAGCTTATCGGACAGGACCCAAGCGTCCCTCCACTTT.

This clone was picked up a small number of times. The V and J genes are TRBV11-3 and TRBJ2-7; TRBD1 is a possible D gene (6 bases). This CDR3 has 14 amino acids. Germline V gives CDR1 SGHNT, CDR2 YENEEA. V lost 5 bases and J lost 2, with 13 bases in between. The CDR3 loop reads CASSVVQGPYEQYF. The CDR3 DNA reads TGTGCCAGCAGCGTTGTACAGGGCCCCTACGAGCAGTACTTC.

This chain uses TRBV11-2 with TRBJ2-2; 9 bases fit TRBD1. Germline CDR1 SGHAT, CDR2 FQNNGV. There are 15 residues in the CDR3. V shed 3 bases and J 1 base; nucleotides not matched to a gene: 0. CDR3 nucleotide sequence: TGTGCCAGCAGCTTGGGACAGGGGAACACCGGGGAGCTGTTTTTT. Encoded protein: CASSLGQGNTGELFF.

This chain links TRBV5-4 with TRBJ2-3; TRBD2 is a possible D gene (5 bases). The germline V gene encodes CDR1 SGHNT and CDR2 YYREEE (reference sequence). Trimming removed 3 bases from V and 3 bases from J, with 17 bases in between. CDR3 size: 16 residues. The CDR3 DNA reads TGTGCCAGCAGCTACGAAGAGAGGAGGTCAACAGATACGCAGTATTTT. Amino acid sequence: CASSYEERRSTDTQYF. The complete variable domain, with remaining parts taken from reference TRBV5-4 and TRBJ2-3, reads ETGVTQSPTHLIKTRGQQVTLRCSSQSGHNTVSWYQQALGQGPQFIFQYYREEENGRGNFPPRFSGLQFPNYSSELNVNALELDDSALYLCASSYEERRSTDTQYFGPGTRLTVL.

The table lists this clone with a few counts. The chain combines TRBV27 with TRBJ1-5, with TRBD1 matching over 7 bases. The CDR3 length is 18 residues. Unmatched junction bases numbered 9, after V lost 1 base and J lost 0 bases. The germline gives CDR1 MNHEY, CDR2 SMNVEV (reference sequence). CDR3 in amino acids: CASSLLGQLEYSNQPQHF. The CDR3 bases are TGTGCCAGCAGTTTATTGGGACAGCTCGAGTATAGCAATCAGCCCCAGCATTTT.

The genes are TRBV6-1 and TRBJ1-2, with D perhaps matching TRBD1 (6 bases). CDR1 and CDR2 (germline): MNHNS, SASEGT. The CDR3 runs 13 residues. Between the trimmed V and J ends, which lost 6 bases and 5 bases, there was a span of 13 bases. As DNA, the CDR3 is TGTGCCAGCAGAACCGGGACACTTTATGGCTACACCTTC. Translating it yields CASRTGTLYGYTF.

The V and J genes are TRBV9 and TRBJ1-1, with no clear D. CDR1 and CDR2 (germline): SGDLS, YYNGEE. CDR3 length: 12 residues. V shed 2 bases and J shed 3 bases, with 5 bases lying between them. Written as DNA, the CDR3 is TGTGCCAGCAGCGTCATCCACACTGAAGCTTTCTTT. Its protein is CASSVIHTEAFF.

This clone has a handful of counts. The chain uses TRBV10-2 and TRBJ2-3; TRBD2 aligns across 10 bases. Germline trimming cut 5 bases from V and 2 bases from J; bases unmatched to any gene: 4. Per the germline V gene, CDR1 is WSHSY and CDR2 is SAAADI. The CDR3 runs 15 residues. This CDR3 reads CASSKLAGITDTQYF. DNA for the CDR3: TGCGCCAGCAGTAAACTAGCGGGGATCACAGATACGCAGTATTTT.

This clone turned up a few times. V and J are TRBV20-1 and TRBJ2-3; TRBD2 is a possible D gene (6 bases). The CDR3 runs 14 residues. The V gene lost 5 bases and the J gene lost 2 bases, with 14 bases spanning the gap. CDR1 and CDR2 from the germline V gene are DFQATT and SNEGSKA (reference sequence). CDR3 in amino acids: CSALAESNTDTQYF. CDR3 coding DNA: TGCAGTGCTTTAGCGGAGAGCAACACAGATACGCAGTATTTT.

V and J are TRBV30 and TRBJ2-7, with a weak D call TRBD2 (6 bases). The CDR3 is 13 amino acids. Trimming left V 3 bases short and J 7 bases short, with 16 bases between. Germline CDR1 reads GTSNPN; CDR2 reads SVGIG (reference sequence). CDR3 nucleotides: TGTGCCTGGAGCTTGGGGGGAGTGGGGGAGCAGTACTTC. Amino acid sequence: CAWSLGGVGEQYF.